This note documents a single T cell receptor beta chain sequence. As the sequencing template, cDNA was produced by extracting RNA and reverse transcribing it. Here immunoSEQ multiplex PCR was the method, and the copy in TCRdb shows in-frame clones only, minus some. Here the sample spans some 130,000 clones, approximately 53% being singletons. These data are taken from a study of CD8+ T cells in alopecia areata. With 2 bases removed from V and 1 base from J, the gap between germline ends came to 8 bases. The germline CDR1 and CDR2 sequences are SGHRS and YFSETQ. The CDR3 is made up of 14 amino acids. Treatment denoted: oral pan-JAK inhibitor, 5-10 mg twice daily. Peripheral blood, together with lesional scalp punch biopsies, was collected from alopecia areata patients. Isolation of CD4+ and CD8+ T cells from PBMCs was achieved by sorting.

V gene TRBV5-1 combines with J gene TRBJ2-3; a weak D match, TRBD1 (5 bases). The TCR originated in a human donor with alopecia areata. The material sequenced was CD4+ T cells sorted from blood, taken at week 4, from a patient treated with tofacitinib. DNA for the CDR3: TGCGCCAGCAGCTTTGGGGCGGGCACAGATACGCAGTATTTT. Amino acid sequence: CASSFGAGTDTQYF.